The 13 T cell receptor beta chains reported below all come from one sample, sequenced in a study of graft-versus-host responses after intestinal transplantation (dated by TCRdb to the early 2020s). Their specific antigens are unknown. The library was obtained by the immunoSEQ multiplex PCR assay. Not all clones reach the TCRdb copy of this immuneACCESS table, which keeps in-frame sequences only. Checked studies attribute under half of the gap to unresolved V genes and leave the rest unexplained. This sample gives under 95,000 clones in total; around 84% of them show up just once. The ten largest make up 0.75% to 0.85% of the sample. The time point label corresponds to: cells obtained before transplantation from donor or recipient. The material sequenced was unstimulated CD4+ T cells sorted from spleen or lymph node cells, taken before intestinal transplant. All receptors derive from a human donor who received an intestinal transplant.

This clone was seen just once. Likely a read error: the CDR3 ends without its conserved phenylalanine or tryptophan. The DNA is omitted, as the CDR3 cannot be located on it reliably, and the CDR3 follows TCRdb's listing. The chain joins TRBV7-8 to TRBJ2-7; the listed D gene, TRBD2, was not tested against the DNA. 13 amino acids form the CDR3, both terminal residues included. Germline CDR1 reads SGHVS; CDR2 reads FQNEAQ. This CDR3 reads CASSLFRSGGLEP.

This clone has a single count. CDR3: CASSSGGRPAFGEQYF. In DNA form, the CDR3 reads TGTGCCAGCAGTTCTGGGGGGAGGCCAGCTTTCGGGGAGCAGTACTTC. The chain recombines TRBV28 with TRBJ2-7, with D perhaps matching TRBD2 (6 bases). Germline assignment: CDR1 MDHEN and CDR2 SYDVKM. The CDR3 consists of 16 residues. V lost 4 bases to trimming and J lost 7 bases, with 23 bases between them.

This clone was seen a single time. The V call is TRBV15, the J call TRBJ1-5; no reliable D call. The CDR3 loop spans 14 amino acids. Germline V CDR1 and CDR2: LNHNV, YYDKDF (reference sequence). The V and J ends lost 1 base and 0 bases respectively, with 4 bases between them. In nucleotides, the CDR3 is TGTGCCACCAGCAGAGGGCTTAGCAATCAGCCCCAGCATTTT. Protein product: CATSRGLSNQPQHF.

The J gene is TRBJ2-1, the V gene TRBV7-9; 11 bases agree with TRBD2. J gave up 2 bases and V 2 bases, and 5 bases lay outside the gene matches. Germline V gene sequence: CDR1 SEHNR, CDR2 FQNEAQ (reference sequence). The CDR3 covers 17 residues. The CDR3 region has the DNA TGTGCCAGCAGCTTAACTAGCGGGAGCGAAACCTACAATGAGCAGTTCTTC. It is translated as CASSLTSGSETYNEQFF.

This clone was seen ten or more times. The chain couples TRBV9 to TRBJ2-5; possibly TRBD1 for D (6 bases). Trimming took 1 base from V and 4 from J, leaving 17 bases between them. The CDR3 contains 16 residues. In germline, CDR1 is SGDLS, CDR2 YYNGEE. DNA for the CDR3: TGTGCCAGCAGCGTATCCTCCCAGGGGTGGGGAGAGACCCAGTACTTC. Its translation: CASSVSSQGWGETQYF.

This clone was counted a few times. The gene calls are TRBV7-9 and TRBJ2-7, with unresolved D. The CDR3 runs to 11 residues. V lost 2 bases to trimming and J lost 6 bases, with 5 bases between them. Germline assignment: CDR1 SEHNR and CDR2 FQNEAQ (reference sequence). CDR3 coding DNA: TGTGCCAGCAGCTTACTGGCCGAGCAGTACTTC. It codes for CASSLLAEQYF.

The V and J genes are TRBV11-2 and TRBJ2-7; 7 bases agree with TRBD1. This CDR3 spans 14 amino acids. Germline V CDR1 and CDR2: SGHAT, FQNNGV. Losses at the gene ends were 3 bases for V and 0 bases for J; bases not matched to a gene: 2. The CDR3: CASSLRDSSYEQYF. In DNA, the CDR3 is TGTGCCAGCAGCTTGAGGGACAGCTCCTACGAGCAGTACTTC. The full variable domain, rest sourced from reference TRBV11-2 and TRBJ2-7, is EAGVAQSPRYKIIEKRQSVAFWCNPISGHATLYWYQQILGQGPKLLIQFQNNGVVDDSQLPKDRFSAERLKGVDSTLKIQPAKLEDSAVYLCASSLRDSSYEQYFGPGTRLTVT.

This clone has more than one count but fewer than ten. V and J are TRBV6-6 and TRBJ1-6, with TRBD1 as a possible D gene (5 bases). The CDR3 is 13 amino acids. V lost 10 bases and J 0 bases, leaving 7 bases between the germline ends. Germline lookup yields CDR1 MNHNY and CDR2 SVGAGI (reference sequence). The CDR3 DNA reads as TGTGCCATCGGGGGCTCCTATAATTCACCCCTCCACTTT. It specifies CAIGGSYNSPLHF.

This chain connects TRBV28 to TRBJ2-1, with 9 bases fitting TRBD2. Germline-derived CDR1 and CDR2 are MDHEN and SYDVKM. This CDR3 contains 13 residues. V lost 3 bases, J lost 10 bases, and 4 bases stayed unmatched. CDR3 nucleotide sequence: TGTGCCAGCAGTTTGGTAGCGGGGGCAGAGCAGTTCTTC. Translation: CASSLVAGAEQFF.

The chain links TRBV27 to TRBJ2-7; TRBD2 matches at 7 bases. From germline, CDR1 is MNHEY and CDR2 SMNVEV (reference sequence). Germline trimming cut 5 bases from V and 2 bases from J; bases unmatched to any gene: 3. The CDR3 length is 13 residues. The CDR3 sequence is CASSPGGTYEQYF. The CDR3 DNA is TGTGCCAGCAGTCCCGGGGGGACCTACGAGCAGTACTTC.

This sequence joins TRBV5-4 and TRBJ2-1; 7 nucleotides align to TRBD2. V lost 0 bases, J lost 2 bases, and 2 bases stayed unmatched. Germline V gene data show CDR1 as SGHNT and CDR2 as YYREEE (reference sequence). The CDR3 runs to 15 residues. CDR3 DNA sequence: TGTGCCAGCAGCTTGGCGGCGGGGGCCTACAATGAGCAGTTCTTC. Protein product: CASSLAAGAYNEQFF. Together with reference TRBV5-4 and TRBJ2-1, the CDR3 gives the full variable domain: ETGVTQSPTHLIKTRGQQVTLRCSSQSGHNTVSWYQQALGQGPQFIFQYYREEENGRGNFPPRFSGLQFPNYSSELNVNALELDDSALYLCASSLAAGAYNEQFFGPGTRLTVL.

This clone has a handful of counts. V is TRBV30 and J is TRBJ1-6; D possibly corresponds to TRBD1 (5 bases). Germline V gene lookup returns CDR1 GTSNPN and CDR2 SVGIG (reference sequence). The length of the CDR3 is 14 residues. Trimming took off 4 bases at V and 2 bases at J, with 9 bases between the two ends. The CDR3 coding sequence is TGTGCCTGGACGACAGTCCCCTATAATTCACCCCTCCACTTT. Amino acids: CAWTTVPYNSPLHF.

The chain carries TRBV5-1 and TRBJ1-5, with 7 bases fitting TRBD1. Trimming cost V 5 bases and J 5 bases; bases outside gene matches: 10. The CDR3 runs 15 residues. The germline V gene has CDR1 SGHRS and CDR2 YFSETQ. The CDR3 nucleotides are TGCGCCAGCAGAAAGGGGGCAGGAGGAGATCAGCCCCAGCATTTT. Its protein is CASRKGAGGDQPQHF.